This entry lists 7 T cell receptor beta chains sequenced from one sample in a study of monozygotic twins with inflammatory bowel disease. TCRdb re-analyzed the 5' RACE reads; it lists each CDR3 protein once, without DNA. The sample table includes approximately 400,000 distinct CDR3 sequences. Sequencing was carried out using blood. All receptors come from a human donor with ulcerative colitis or Crohn's disease, or a healthy co-twin of an affected twin (not recorded which).

The chain employs TRBV6-2 or TRBV6-3 and TRBJ2-7; the TCRdb D gene call, TRBD2, has no DNA to confirm it. CDR1 and CDR2 (germline): MNHEY, SVGEGT. CDR3 length equals 13 residues. The CDR3 loop reads CASSSLGIYEQYF.

The chain is built from TRBV6-5 and TRBJ1-2; the TCRdb D gene call, TRBD1, has no DNA to confirm it. Germline V gene sequence: CDR1 MNHEY, CDR2 SVGAGI. The CDR3 totals 14 residues. The CDR3 loop reads CASSYGTGGYGYTF.

The chain has TRBV15 and TRBJ1-1; TCRdb selects TRBD1, and the lack of DNA leaves this call unchecked. CDR3 length equals 14 residues. Germline CDR1 LNHNV, CDR2 YYDKDF (reference sequence). The CDR3 loop reads CATSNRQKGDEAFF.

This sequence joins TRBV5-1 and TRBJ2-2. CDR1 and CDR2 from the germline V gene are SGHRS and YFSETQ. The CDR3 is made up of 14 amino acids. CDR3 residues: CASSRVANTGELFF.

The CDR3 sequence: CASSKANTIYF. The rearrangement links TRBV7-2 to TRBJ1-3. The CDR3 spans 11 residues. CDR1 is SGHTA and CDR2 is FQGNSA in the germline V gene.

V is TRBV12-3 or TRBV12-4 and J is TRBJ2-2; TCRdb's assignment of TRBD2 cannot be checked, as there is no DNA. The CDR3 has 15 residues. CDR3 region: CASSLRDWYTGELFF.

The chain uses TRBV4-3 and TRBJ2-7; TCRdb names TRBD2, which stays unverified in the absence of DNA. The germline V gene has CDR1 LGHNA and CDR2 YSLEER. This CDR3 is 15 amino acids long. This CDR3 reads CASSVRTSGSYEQYF.